This T cell receptor (beta chain) was documented in a study of T cells in Graves' hyperthyroidism and ophthalmopathy. Study findings and constraints: Ophthalmopathy was identified by the model a median about 6.8 months ahead of onset.

TCR beta CDR3 region amplification was performed from RNA transcripts. An initial round of RT-PCR targeting the TCR CDR3 relied on the HTBI primer set. MiXCR, applied by TCRdb to the multiplex PCR reads, yields one record per CDR3 protein. The table includes approximately 430,000 distinct CDR3 sequences, 15% to 18% detected once. Uncontrolled infection, other autoimmune disease, pregnancy or lactation barred patients from enrollment. This clonotype has ten or more counts. The antigen is unknown. Trimming at V came to 0 bases and at J to 5 bases, leaving 4 bases not matched to a gene. CDR1 and CDR2 from the germline V gene are DFQATT and SNEGSKA (reference sequence). This CDR3 comprises 13 residues.

The TCR sequence derives from a woman under 30 with Graves' hyperthyroidism. The chain uses TRBV20-1 and TRBJ2-7; 7 bases align to TRBD1. Material for sequencing was blood. The CDR3: CSARETGENEQYF. In nucleotides, the CDR3 is TGCAGTGCTAGAGAAACAGGGGAAAACGAGCAGTACTTC.